The 13 T cell receptor beta chains listed next were all sequenced from one sample in a study of cytomegalovirus exposure and HLA in healthy donors. The study ran its PCR with 60 Vbeta and 13 Jbeta primers. Measured with immunoSEQ multiplex PCR; TCRdb has only the in-frame clones, and not every one. Of 150,000 to 200,000 clones in the sample, roughly 65% were seen once. Sample: PBMCs. Receptors were obtained from a young man in good health and CMV-seropositive.

Here the CDR3 DNA reads TGTGCCAGCAGTTACTTTCGCGGGAACGGCGCTGAAGCTTTCTTT. It is translated as CASSYFRGNGAEAFF. The chain joins TRBV6-7 to TRBJ1-1; D is uncertain. TRBV6-7 counts as an open reading frame of uncertain function. Trimming left V 1 base short and J 6 bases short, with 15 bases between. The CDR3 length is 15 residues.

The chain employs TRBV19 and TRBJ2-1; 10 nucleotides line up with TRBD2. CDR3 length: 15 residues. V lost 5 bases to trimming and J lost 7 bases; unmatched junction nucleotides: 8. Germline CDR1 and CDR2: LNHDA and SQIVND (reference sequence). Here the CDR3 DNA reads TGTGCCAGTAGTTTCCTAGCGGGAGAGGTTAATGAGCAGTTCTTC. Its protein is CASSFLAGEVNEQFF.

This chain connects TRBV9 to TRBJ1-1; TRBD1 is a possible D gene (5 bases). The CDR3 runs to 13 residues. Germline V gene sequence: CDR1 SGDLS, CDR2 YYNGEE. V gave up 1 base and J gave up 1 base, with 5 bases separating them. CDR3 amino acids: CASSVTGNTEAFF. The CDR3 DNA follows: TGTGCCAGCAGCGTAACAGGGAACACTGAAGCTTTCTTT.

This clone has more than one count but fewer than ten. This chain joins TRBV6-5 and TRBJ2-1; 12 bases align to TRBD1. The CDR3 extends over 15 amino acids. CDR1 is MNHEY, CDR2 SVGAGI, per germline. V gave up 6 bases and J gave up 8 bases; unmatched junction bases: 8. CDR3 protein: CASSPGTGGFHEQFF. CDR3 DNA sequence: TGTGCCAGCAGCCCCGGGACAGGGGGCTTCCATGAGCAGTTCTTC.

The genes are TRBV7-2 and TRBJ2-1, with 10 nucleotides matching TRBD2. V was clipped by 4 bases and J by 2 bases; unmatched bases: 8. CDR1 and CDR2 from the germline V gene are SGHTA and FQGNSA. The CDR3 is made up of 17 amino acids. Here the CDR3 reads CASSSYLAGDPYNEQFF. The CDR3 coding sequence is TGTGCCAGCAGCTCCTATCTAGCGGGGGACCCCTACAATGAGCAGTTCTTC.

This clone was detected a few times. J is TRBJ1-6 and V is TRBV6-5; 8 bases map to TRBD1. CDR1 and CDR2 (germline): MNHEY, SVGAGI. The length of the CDR3 is 14 residues. V was pared by 2 bases and J by 9 bases, with 3 bases of the junction left unmatched. Here the CDR3 DNA reads TGTGCCAGCAGTTACGAGGACAGGGCTTCACCCCTCCACTTT. Translated: CASSYEDRASPLHF.

This clone was seen only a few times. V usage is TRBV2 and J usage is TRBJ1-4; D not resolved. V gave up 6 bases and J gave up 2 bases, with 13 bases separating them. The length of the CDR3 is 15 residues. Germline loops: CDR1 SNHLY, CDR2 FYNNEI. The CDR3 region is CASRIRPGTNEKLFF. CDR3 sequence (DNA): TGTGCCAGCAGGATAAGACCCGGGACTAATGAAAAACTGTTTTTT.

This clone occurred a few times. The chain links TRBV5-6 to TRBJ2-3; perhaps TRBD2 as D (6 bases). The CDR3 covers 14 residues. Germline V gives CDR1 SGHDT, CDR2 YYEEEE. The CDR3 protein is CASTVAGSTDTQYF. CDR3 in DNA: TGTGCAAGTACAGTGGCGGGGAGCACAGATACGCAGTATTTT.

The chain has TRBV6-1 and TRBJ2-1, with a tentative D call TRBD2 (5 bases). CDR3 length: 15 amino acids. Germline CDR1 reads MNHNS; CDR2 reads SASEGT. The V end was cut by 3 bases, the J end by 0 bases, with 9 bases between. The CDR3 is CASSDRGYSYNEQFF. The CDR3 DNA follows: TGTGCCAGCAGTGATCGGGGATACTCCTACAATGAGCAGTTCTTC.

This clone was seen more than once but under ten times. The CDR3 coding sequence is TGTGCCAGCAGCCCCTCCGGCCCGGCGGGAATCAATGAGCAGTTCTTC. Translated, it gives CASSPSGPAGINEQFF. The chain has TRBV7-9 and TRBJ2-1; the D gene is possibly TRBD2 (6 bases). Germline CDR1 SEHNR, CDR2 FQNEAQ (reference sequence). Trimming took off 5 bases at V and 6 bases at J, with 20 bases between the two ends. CDR3 length: 16 amino acids.

The chain combines TRBV5-4 with TRBJ2-7; 11 bases map to TRBD2. The CDR3 sequence is 15 residues long. CDR1 and CDR2 (germline): SGHNT, YYREEE (reference sequence). The V segment lost 4 bases and the J segment 2 bases; nucleotides outside the gene matches: 5. The CDR3 region has the DNA TGTGCCAGCAGCGCGACTAGCGGGGATACCTACGAGCAGTACGTC. The encoded protein is CASSATSGDTYEQYV.

The gene calls are TRBV6-1 and TRBJ1-2, with D maybe TRBD1 (5 bases). There are 16 residues in the CDR3. Trimming pared 0 bases from V and 3 bases from J, leaving 14 bases between. The germline CDR1 and CDR2 sequences are MNHNS and SASEGT. CDR3 loop: CASSEAWQGMDYGYTF. The CDR3 nucleotides read TGTGCCAGCAGTGAAGCTTGGCAGGGTATGGACTATGGCTACACCTTC.

This clone was recorded a few times. This rearrangement joins TRBV4-2 to TRBJ1-4; unclear D gene. Trimming pared 0 bases from V and 10 bases from J, leaving 15 bases between. The CDR3 runs to 15 residues. Germline V gene sequence: CDR1 LGHNA, CDR2 YNFKEQ. The CDR3 is CASSQEAPSSGKLFF. CDR3 nucleotide sequence: TGTGCCAGCAGCCAAGAGGCCCCGAGCAGCGGAAAACTGTTTTTT.